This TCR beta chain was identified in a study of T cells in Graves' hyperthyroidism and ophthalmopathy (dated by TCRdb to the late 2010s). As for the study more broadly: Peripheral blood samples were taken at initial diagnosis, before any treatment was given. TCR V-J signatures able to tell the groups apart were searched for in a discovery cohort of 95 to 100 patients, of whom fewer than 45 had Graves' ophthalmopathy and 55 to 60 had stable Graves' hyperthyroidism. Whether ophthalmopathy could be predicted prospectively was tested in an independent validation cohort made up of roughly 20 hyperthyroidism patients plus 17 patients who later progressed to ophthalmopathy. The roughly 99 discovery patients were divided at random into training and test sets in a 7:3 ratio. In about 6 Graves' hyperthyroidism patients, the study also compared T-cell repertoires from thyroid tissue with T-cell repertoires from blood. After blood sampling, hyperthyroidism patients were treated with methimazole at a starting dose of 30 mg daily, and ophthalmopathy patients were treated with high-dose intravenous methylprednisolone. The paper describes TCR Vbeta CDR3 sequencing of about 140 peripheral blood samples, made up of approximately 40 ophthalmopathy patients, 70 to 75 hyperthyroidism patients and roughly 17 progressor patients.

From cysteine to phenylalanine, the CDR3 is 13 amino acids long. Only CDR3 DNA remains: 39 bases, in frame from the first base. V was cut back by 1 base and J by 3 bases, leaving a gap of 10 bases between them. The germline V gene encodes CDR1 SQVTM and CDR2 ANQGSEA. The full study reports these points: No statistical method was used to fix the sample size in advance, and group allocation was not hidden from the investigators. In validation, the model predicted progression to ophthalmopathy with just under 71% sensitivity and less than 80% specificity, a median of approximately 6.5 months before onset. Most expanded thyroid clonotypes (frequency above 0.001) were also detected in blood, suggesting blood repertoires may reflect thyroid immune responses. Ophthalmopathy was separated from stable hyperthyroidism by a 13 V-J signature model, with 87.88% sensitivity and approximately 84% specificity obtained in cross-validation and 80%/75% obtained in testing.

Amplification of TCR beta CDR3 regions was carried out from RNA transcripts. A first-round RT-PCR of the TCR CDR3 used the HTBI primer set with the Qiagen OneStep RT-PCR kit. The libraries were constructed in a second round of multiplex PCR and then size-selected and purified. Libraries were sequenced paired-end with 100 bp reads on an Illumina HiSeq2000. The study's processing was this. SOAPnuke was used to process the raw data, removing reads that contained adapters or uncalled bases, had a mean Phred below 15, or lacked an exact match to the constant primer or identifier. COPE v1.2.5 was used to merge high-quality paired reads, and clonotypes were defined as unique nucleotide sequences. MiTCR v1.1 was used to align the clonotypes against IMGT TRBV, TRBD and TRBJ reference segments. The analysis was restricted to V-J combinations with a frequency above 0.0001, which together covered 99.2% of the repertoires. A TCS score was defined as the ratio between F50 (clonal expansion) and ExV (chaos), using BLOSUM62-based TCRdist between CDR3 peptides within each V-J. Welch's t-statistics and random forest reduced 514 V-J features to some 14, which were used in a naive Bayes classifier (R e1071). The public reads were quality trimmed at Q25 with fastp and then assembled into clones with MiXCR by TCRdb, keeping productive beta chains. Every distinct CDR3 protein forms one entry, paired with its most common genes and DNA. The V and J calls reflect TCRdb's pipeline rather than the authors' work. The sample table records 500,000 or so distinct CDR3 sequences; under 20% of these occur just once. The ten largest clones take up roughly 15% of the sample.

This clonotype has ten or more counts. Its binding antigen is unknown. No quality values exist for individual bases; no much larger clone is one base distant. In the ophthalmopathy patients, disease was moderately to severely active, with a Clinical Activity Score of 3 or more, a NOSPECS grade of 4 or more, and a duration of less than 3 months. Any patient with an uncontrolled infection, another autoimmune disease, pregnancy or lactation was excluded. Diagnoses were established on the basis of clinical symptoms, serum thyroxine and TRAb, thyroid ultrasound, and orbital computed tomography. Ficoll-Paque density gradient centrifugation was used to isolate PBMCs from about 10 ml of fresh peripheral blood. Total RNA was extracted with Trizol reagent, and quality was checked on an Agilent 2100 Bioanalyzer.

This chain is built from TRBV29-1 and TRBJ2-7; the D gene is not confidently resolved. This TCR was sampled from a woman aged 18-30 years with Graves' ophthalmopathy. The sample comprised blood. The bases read TGCAGCGTTGAAGCGGCAGCTGACTACGAGCAGTACTTC. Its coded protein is CSVEAAADYEQYF.